Detailed here is one T cell receptor beta chain. No antigen is known for it. The data derive from a study of T cell responses to AZD1222 COVID-19 vaccine. Study-wide points: The breadth and depth of Spike-specific TCRs increased once two AZD1222 doses had been given.

CDR1 is KGHSH, CDR2 LQKENI, per germline. The junction had 6 bases not matched to a gene; V was cut back by 1 base and J by 1 base. The length of the CDR3 is 17 residues. Only in-frame clones appear in the TCRdb table, and some are missing; sequencing was by immunoSEQ multiplex PCR. The sample has 57,000 or so clones; around 85% are singletons. This chain connects TRBV18 to TRBJ2-3, with 9 bases aligning to TRBD2. This sample comprised peripheral blood, obtained on day 0 of MenACWY control vaccination. This sequence was found in an adult in good health. CDR3 amino acids: CASSPRQTSGGTDTQYF. DNA for the CDR3: TGTGCCAGCTCACCACGACAGACTAGCGGTGGCACAGATACGCAGTATTTT.